This T cell receptor (beta chain) came from a study of post-analysis software for immune sequencing data. Note on this clonotype: The antigen is undetermined.

Germline CDR1 reads SGHNT; CDR2 reads YENEEA. Trimming took 5 bases from V and 7 from J, leaving 24 bases between them. The CDR3 extends over 17 amino acids. Study-wide results and caveats: There were roughly 5 TRBV segments more frequent in patients than controls, and TRBV5-6, TRBV5-1 and TRBV20-1 were among them.

Each TCR beta cDNA library carried unique molecular identifiers. Each CDR3 protein is one row after TCRdb ran MiXCR on the PCR reads. The sample shows hundreds of thousands of distinct CDR3 sequences, 55% to 60% of them seen only once. The chain is built from TRBV11-3 and TRBJ2-1; tentative D call: TRBD2 (6 bases). Sequenced sample: blood. This clonotype originated in a girl aged 2 to 10 with multiple sclerosis. The CDR3 spells CASSKEIGGMGRNEQFF. CDR3 bases: TGTGCCAGCAGCAAAGAAATAGGCGGGATGGGGAGGAATGAGCAGTTCTTC.